Each of the 6 T cell receptor beta chains below was sequenced from the same sample in a study of blood T cell repertoires in COVID-19. Using immunoSEQ multiplex PCR, the repertoire was profiled, and TCRdb retains in-frame clones only, with some absent. The sample shows roughly 300,000 clones, 86% of them seen only once. The sequencing input was peripheral blood. The receptors here all came from a woman in her twenties or thirties with COVID-19, enrolled during active disease.

The chain recombines TRBV15 with TRBJ1-1; no clear D gene. The germline gives CDR1 LNHNV, CDR2 YYDKDF (reference sequence). This CDR3 contains 14 residues. V lost 5 bases and J lost 3, with 13 bases in between. The CDR3 coding sequence is TGTGCCACCAGCCCCCAGCTTGGAGACACTGAAGCTTTCTTT. It is translated as CATSPQLGDTEAFF.

V usage is TRBV27 and J usage is TRBJ1-1; possible D gene TRBD1, 5 bases. V was clipped by 3 bases and J by 6 bases, with 17 bases between them. Per germline, CDR1 MNHEY and CDR2 SMNVEV (reference sequence). This CDR3 spans 15 amino acids. The CDR3 bases are TGTGCCAGCAGTTTGGGGCAGCCCAAGGGGCCTGAAGCTTTCTTT. This sequence encodes CASSLGQPKGPEAFF.

The rearrangement uses TRBV6-1 and TRBJ1-2, with 7 bases aligning to TRBD1. Unmatched junction bases numbered 8, after V lost 3 bases and J lost 4 bases. Looked up from germline, CDR1 is MNHNS and CDR2 is SASEGT. The CDR3 consists of 15 residues. CDR3 DNA: TGTGCCAGCAGTGATTTCCCGGGACAGCCCTATGGCTACACCTTC. Protein sequence: CASSDFPGQPYGYTF.

The chain recombines TRBV5-4 with TRBJ2-5, with 13 positions matching TRBD2. The CDR3 is 14 amino acids. CDR1 SGHNT and CDR2 YYREEE come from the germline V gene (reference sequence). Trimming at V came to 4 bases and at J to 4 bases, leaving 1 base not matched to a gene. CDR3 sequence (DNA): TGTGCCAGCAGCCGGACTAGCGGGGGAGAGACCCAGTACTTC. This encodes CASSRTSGGETQYF.

This sequence joins TRBV1 and TRBJ2-1; TRBD1, the table's D call, was not compared with the DNA. TRBV1 is listed as a pseudogene. The CDR3 spans 13 residues. The CDR3 here is CTSGNREDNEQFF. The DNA of the CDR3 is TGCACCAGCGGAAACAGGGAAGACAATGAGCAGTTCTTC.

This chain joins TRBV3-1 (or the pseudogene TRBV3-2) and TRBJ2-3, with D tentatively TRBD2 (7 bases). This CDR3 contains 16 residues. The germline V gene encodes CDR1 LGHDT and CDR2 YNNKEL (reference sequence). V was trimmed by 6 bases and J by 0 bases, leaving 16 bases between them. The CDR3 nucleotides are TGTGCCAGCAGTCTTTCTAGGGGGGGGAGCACAGATACGCAGTATTTT. Translating it yields CASSLSRGGSTDTQYF.